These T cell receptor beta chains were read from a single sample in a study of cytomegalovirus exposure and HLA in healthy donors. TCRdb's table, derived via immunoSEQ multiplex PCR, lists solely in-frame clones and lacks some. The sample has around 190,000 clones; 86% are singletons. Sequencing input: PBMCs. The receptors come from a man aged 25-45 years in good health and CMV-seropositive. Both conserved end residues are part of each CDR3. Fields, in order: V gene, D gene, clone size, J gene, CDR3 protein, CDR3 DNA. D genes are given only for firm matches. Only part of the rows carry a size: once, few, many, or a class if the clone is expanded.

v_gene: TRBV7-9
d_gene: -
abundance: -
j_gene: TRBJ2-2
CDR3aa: CASSGKVVNTGELFF
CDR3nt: TGTGCCAGCAGCGGGAAGGTTGTTAACACCGGGGAGCTGTTTTTT

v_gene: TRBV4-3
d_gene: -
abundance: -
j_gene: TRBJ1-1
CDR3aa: CASSQESTWGNEAFF
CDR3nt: TGCGCCAGCAGCCAAGAGTCGACCTGGGGGAATGAAGCTTTCTTT

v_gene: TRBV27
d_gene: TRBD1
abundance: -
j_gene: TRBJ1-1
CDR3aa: CASREHGTGGTEAFF
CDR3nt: TGTGCCAGCAGGGAACACGGGACAGGGGGCACTGAAGCTTTCTTT

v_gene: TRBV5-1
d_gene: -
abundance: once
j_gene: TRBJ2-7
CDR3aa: CASSPAGGRYEQYF
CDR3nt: TGCGCCAGCAGCCCTGCCGGGGGCAGGTACGAGCAGTACTTC

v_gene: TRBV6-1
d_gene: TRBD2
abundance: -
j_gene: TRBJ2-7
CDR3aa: CASSLAGNYEQYF
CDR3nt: TGTGCCAGCAGTCTAGCGGGGAACTACGAGCAGTACTTC

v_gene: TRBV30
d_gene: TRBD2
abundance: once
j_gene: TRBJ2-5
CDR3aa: CAWSHGGVRQETQYF
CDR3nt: TGTGCCTGGAGTCATGGGGGGGTAAGGCAAGAGACCCAGTACTTC

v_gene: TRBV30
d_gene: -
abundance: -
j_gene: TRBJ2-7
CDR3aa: CAWDEERRGYEQYF
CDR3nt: TGTGCCTGGGACGAGGAAAGACGAGGGTACGAGCAGTACTTC

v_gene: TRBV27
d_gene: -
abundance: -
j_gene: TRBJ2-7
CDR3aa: CASSLFRGYSYEQYF
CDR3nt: TGTGCCAGCAGTTTATTCAGGGGTTACTCCTACGAGCAGTACTTC

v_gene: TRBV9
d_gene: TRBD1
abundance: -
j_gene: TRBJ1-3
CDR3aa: CASSPDRGNSGNTIYF
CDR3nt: TGTGCCAGCAGCCCTGACAGGGGGAACTCTGGAAACACCATATATTTT

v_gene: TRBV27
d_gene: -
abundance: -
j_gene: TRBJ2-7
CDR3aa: CASSLRFSYEQYF
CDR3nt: TGTGCCAGCAGTTTACGGTTCTCCTACGAGCAGTACTTC

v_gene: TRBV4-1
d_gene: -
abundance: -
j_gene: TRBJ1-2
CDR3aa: CASSQERGYGYTF
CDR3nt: TGCGCCAGCAGCCAAGAAAGGGGTTATGGCTACACCTTC

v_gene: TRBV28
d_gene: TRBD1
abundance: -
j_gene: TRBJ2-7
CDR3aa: CATGQGAREQYF
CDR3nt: TGTGCCACTGGCCAGGGGGCTCGGGAGCAGTACTTC

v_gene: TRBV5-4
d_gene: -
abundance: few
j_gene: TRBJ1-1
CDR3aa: CASSFTGNTEAFF
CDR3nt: TGTGCCAGCAGCTTCACAGGGAACACTGAAGCTTTCTTT

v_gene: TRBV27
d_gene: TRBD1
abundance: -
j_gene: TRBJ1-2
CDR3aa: CASRLRQGYGYTF
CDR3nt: TGTGCCAGCAGACTCAGACAGGGGTATGGCTACACCTTC

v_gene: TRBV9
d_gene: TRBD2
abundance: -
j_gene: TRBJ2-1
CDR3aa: CASSIWTSGGEQFF
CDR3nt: TGTGCCAGCAGCATCTGGACTAGCGGTGGTGAGCAGTTCTTC

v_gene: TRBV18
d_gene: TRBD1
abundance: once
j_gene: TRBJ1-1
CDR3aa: CASSPDRGTEAFF
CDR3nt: TGTGCCAGCTCACCTGACAGGGGAACTGAAGCTTTCTTT

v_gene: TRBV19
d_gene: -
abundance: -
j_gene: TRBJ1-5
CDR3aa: CASSFFGPERPQHF
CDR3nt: TGTGCCAGTAGTTTCTTTGGCCCCGAGCGGCCCCAGCATTTT

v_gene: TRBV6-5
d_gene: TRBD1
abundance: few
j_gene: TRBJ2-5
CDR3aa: CASSSQPQGGETQYF
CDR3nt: TGTGCCAGCAGTTCTCAGCCACAGGGGGGAGAGACCCAGTACTTC

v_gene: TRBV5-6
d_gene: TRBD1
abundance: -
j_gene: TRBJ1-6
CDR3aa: CASSTGQGASHSPLHF
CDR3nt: TGTGCCAGCAGCACGGGACAGGGGGCGAGTCATTCACCCCTCCACTTT

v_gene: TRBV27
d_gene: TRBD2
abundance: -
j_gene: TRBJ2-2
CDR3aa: CASSLMAGAPNTGELFF
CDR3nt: TGTGCCAGCAGTTTGATGGCGGGAGCCCCGAACACCGGGGAGCTGTTTTTT

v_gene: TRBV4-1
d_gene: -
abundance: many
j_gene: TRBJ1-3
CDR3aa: CASSRGPGTDGNTIYF
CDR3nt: TGCGCCAGCAGCCGCGGTCCCGGTACAGACGGAAACACCATATATTTT

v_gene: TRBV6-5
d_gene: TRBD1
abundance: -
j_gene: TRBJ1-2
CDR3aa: CASSPPGQSNYGYTF
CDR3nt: TGTGCCAGCAGTCCGCCGGGACAGAGTAACTATGGCTACACCTTC

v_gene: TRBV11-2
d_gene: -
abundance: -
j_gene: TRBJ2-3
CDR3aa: CASSLRGLATDTQYF
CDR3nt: TGTGCCAGCAGCTTGAGGGGTTTGGCCACAGATACGCAGTATTTT

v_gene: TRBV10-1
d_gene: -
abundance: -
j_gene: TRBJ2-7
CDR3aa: CASSLFVLSYEQYF
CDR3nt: TGCGCCAGCAGTCTCTTCGTTCTATCCTACGAGCAGTACTTC